The present entry profiles one TCR beta chain with its context. Its specificity is not known. The data were taken from a study of cytomegalovirus exposure and HLA in healthy donors. General observations from the study: Sequences of the TCR beta chain were said to predict the HLA-A and HLA-B alleles of most subjects accurately.

V lost 3 bases, J lost 1 base, and 3 bases stayed unmatched. The CDR3 runs to 14 residues. Germline values: CDR1 SGHNT, CDR2 YYREEE (reference sequence). It was with 60 Vbeta and 13 Jbeta primers that the PCR ran. Generated by immunoSEQ multiplex PCR, the TCRdb table keeps only in-frame clones and is missing some. The sample has 100,000 to 150,000 clones, about 81% seen once. The chain uses TRBV5-4 and TRBJ1-1; 7 bases agree with TRBD1. This TCR came from a woman aged 30 to 39 in good health and CMV-seronegative. Sequencing was carried out using PBMCs. Written as DNA, the CDR3 is TGTGCCAGCAGCTCCCGGACAGGGAACACTGAAGCTTTCTTT. Its protein product is CASSSRTGNTEAFF.